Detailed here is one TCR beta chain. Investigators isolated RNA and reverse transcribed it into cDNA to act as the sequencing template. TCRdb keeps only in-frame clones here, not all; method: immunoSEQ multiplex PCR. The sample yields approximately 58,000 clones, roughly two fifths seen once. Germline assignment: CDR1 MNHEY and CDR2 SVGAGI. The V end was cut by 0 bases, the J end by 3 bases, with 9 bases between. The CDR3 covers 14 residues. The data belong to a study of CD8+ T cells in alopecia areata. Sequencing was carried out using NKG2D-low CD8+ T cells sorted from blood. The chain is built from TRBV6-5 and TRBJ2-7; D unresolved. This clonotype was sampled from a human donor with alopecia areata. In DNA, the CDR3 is TGTGCCAGCAGTTACTCCGGCTTTAACTACGAGCAGTACTTC. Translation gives CASSYSGFNYEQYF.